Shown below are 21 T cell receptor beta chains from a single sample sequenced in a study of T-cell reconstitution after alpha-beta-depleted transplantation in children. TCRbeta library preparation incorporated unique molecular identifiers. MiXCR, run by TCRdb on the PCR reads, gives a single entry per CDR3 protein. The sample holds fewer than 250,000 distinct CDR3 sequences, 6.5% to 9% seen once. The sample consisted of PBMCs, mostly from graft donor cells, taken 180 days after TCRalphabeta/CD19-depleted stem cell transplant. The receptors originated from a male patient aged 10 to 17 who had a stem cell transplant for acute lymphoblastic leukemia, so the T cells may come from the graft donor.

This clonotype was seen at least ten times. CDR3: CATSRDRGGEQYF. Written as DNA, the CDR3 is TGTGCCACCAGCAGAGATCGCGGCGGCGAGCAGTACTTC. V and J are TRBV15 and TRBJ2-7; D is undetermined. Trimming shortened V by 0 bases and J by 6 bases, and 9 bases separated the two germline ends. The germline V gene has CDR1 LNHNV and CDR2 YYDKDF (reference sequence). This CDR3 region has 13 residues.

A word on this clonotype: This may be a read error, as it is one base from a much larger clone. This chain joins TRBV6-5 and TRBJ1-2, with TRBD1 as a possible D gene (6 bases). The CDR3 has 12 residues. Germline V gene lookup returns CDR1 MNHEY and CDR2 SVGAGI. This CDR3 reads CASRLQGYGDTF. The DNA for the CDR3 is TGTGCCAGCAGACTACAGGGCTATGGCGACACCTTC.

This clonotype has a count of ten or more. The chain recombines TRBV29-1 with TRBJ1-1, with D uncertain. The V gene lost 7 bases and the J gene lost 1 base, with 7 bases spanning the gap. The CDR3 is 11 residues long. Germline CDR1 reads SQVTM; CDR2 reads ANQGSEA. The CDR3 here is CSGGWNTEAFF. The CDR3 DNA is TGCAGCGGAGGGTGGAACACTGAAGCTTTCTTT.

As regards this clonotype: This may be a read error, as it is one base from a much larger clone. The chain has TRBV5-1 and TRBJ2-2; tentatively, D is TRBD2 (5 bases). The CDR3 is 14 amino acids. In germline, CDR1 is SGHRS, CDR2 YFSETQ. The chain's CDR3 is CASSSLLRPGELSF. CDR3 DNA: TGCGCCAGCAGCTCCCTTTTGAGGCCCGGGGAGCTGTCTTTT.

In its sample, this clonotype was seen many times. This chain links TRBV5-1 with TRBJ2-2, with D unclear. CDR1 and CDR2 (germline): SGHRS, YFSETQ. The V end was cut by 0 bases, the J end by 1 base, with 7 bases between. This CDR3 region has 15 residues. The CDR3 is CASSLVAGNTGELFF. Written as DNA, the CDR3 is TGCGCCAGCAGCTTGGTGGCAGGGAACACCGGGGAGCTGTTTTTT.

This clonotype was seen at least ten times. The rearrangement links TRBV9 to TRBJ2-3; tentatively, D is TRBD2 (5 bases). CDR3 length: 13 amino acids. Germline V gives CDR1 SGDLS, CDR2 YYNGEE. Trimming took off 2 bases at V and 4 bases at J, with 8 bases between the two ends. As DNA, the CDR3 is TGTGCCAGCAGCGTGGGAGTGGCAGATACGCAGTATTTT. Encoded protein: CASSVGVADTQYF. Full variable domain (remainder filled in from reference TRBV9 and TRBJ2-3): DSGVTQTPKHLITATGQRVTLRCSPRSGDLSVYWYQQSLDQGLQFLIQYYNGEERAKGNILERFSAQQFPDLHSELNLSSLELGDSALYFCASSVGVADTQYFGPGTRLTVL.

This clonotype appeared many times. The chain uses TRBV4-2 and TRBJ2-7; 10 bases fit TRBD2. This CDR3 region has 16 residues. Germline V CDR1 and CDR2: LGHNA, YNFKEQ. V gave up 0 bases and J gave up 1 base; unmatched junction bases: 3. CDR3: CASSQDGLAESYEQYF. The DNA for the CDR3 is TGTGCCAGCAGCCAAGACGGACTAGCGGAGTCCTACGAGCAGTACTTC.

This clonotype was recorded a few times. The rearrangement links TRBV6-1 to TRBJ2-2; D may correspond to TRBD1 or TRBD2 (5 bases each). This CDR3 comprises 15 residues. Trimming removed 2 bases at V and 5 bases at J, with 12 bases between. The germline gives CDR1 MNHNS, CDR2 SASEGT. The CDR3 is CASSEWGRATGELFF. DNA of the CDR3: TGTGCCAGCAGTGAATGGGGACGGGCGACCGGGGAGCTGTTTTTT.

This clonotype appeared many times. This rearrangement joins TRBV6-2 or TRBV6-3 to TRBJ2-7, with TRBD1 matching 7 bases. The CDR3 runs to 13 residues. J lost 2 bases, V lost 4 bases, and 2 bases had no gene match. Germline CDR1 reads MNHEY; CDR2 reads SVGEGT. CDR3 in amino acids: CASSWGTAYEQYF. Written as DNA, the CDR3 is TGTGCCAGCAGTTGGGGGACAGCCTACGAGCAGTACTTC.

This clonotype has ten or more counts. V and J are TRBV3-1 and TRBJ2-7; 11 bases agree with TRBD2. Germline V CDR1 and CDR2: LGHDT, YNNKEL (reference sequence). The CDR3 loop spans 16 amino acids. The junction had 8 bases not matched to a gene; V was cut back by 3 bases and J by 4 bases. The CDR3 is CASSQVAGGTEYEQYF. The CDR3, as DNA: TGTGCCAGCAGCCAGGTAGCGGGAGGGACCGAATACGAGCAGTACTTC.

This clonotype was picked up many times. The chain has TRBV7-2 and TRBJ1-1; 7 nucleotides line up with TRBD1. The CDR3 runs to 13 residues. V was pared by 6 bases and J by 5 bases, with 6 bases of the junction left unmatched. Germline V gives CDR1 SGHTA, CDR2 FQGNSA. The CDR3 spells CASSKAGGTEAFF. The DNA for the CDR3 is TGTGCCAGCAGTAAGGCAGGGGGGACTGAAGCTTTCTTT. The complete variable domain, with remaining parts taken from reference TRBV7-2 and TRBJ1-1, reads GAGVSQSPSNKVTEKGKDVELRCDPISGHTALYWYRQSLGQGLEFLIYFQGNSAPDKSGLPSDRFSAERTGGSVSTLTIQRTQQEDSAVYLCASSKAGGTEAFFGQGTRLTVV.

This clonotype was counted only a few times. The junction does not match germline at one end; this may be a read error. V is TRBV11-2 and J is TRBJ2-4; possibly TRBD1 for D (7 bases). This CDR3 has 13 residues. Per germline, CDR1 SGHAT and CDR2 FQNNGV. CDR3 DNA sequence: TGTGCCAGCAGCTTAGGGAGGGGGCCGCAGGTCAGCTTC. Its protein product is CASSLGRGPQVSF.

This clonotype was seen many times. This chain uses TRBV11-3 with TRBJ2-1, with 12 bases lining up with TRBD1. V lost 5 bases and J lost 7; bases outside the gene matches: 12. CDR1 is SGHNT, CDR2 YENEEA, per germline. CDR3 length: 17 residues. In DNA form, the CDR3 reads TGTGCCAGCAGCGGAAAAGCCATGGGACAGGGGGCAAATGAGCAGTTCTTC. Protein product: CASSGKAMGQGANEQFF.

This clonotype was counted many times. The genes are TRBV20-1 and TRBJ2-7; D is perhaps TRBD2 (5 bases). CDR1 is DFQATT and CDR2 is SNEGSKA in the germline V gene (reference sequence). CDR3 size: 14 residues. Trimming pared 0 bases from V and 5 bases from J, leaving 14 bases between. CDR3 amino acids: CSARDSRTGHEQYF. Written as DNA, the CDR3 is TGCAGTGCTAGAGATTCCCGGACTGGTCACGAGCAGTACTTC.

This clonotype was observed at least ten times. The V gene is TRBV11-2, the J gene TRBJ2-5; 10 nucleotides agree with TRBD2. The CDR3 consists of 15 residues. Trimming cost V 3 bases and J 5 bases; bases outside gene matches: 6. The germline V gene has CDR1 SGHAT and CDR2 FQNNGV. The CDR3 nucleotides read TGTGCCAGCAGCTTCCCAGCGGGGGGGCAGGAGACCCAGTACTTC. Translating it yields CASSFPAGGQETQYF.

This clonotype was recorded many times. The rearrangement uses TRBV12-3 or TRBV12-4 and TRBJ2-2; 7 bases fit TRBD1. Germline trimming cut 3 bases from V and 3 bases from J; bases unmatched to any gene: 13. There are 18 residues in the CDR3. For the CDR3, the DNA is TGTGCCAGCAGTTTTAAGAAGCATCGGACAGGCTACACCGGGGAGCTGTTTTTT. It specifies CASSFKKHRTGYTGELFF.

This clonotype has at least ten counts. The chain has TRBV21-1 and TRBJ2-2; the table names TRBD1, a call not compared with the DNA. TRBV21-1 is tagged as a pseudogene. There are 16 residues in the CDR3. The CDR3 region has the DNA TGTGCCAGCAGGACTAATCTCACAGGGGACACCGGGGAGCTGTTTTTT. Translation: CASRTNLTGDTGELFF.

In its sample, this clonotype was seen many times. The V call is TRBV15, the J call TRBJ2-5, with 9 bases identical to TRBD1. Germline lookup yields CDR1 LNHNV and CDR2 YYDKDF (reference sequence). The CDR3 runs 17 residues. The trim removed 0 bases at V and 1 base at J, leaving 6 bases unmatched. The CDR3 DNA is TGTGCCACCAGCAGAGATCGGACAGGGGTAGGCCAAGAGACCCAGTACTTC. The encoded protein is CATSRDRTGVGQETQYF.

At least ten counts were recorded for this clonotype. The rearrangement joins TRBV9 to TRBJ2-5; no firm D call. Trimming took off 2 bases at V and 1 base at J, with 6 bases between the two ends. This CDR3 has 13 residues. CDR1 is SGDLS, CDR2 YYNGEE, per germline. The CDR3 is CASSVHFQETQYF. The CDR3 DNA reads TGTGCCAGCAGCGTCCATTTCCAAGAGACCCAGTACTTC.

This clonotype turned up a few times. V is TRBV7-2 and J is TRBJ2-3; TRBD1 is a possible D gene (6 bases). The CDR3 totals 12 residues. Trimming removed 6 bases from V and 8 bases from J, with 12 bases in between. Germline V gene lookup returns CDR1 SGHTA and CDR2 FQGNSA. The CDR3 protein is CASRAGASTQYF. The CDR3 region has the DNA TGTGCCAGCAGAGCAGGGGCGAGTACGCAGTATTTT.

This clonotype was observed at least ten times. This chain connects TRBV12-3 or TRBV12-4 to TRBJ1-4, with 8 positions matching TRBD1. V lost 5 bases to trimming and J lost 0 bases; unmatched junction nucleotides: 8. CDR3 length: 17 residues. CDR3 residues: CASSARTGNSTNEKLFF. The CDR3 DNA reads TGTGCCAGCAGTGCCAGGACAGGGAACTCAACTAATGAAAAACTGTTTTTT.